This T cell receptor beta chain was captured in a study of blood T cell repertoires in COVID-19 (dated by TCRdb to about 2020). Describing the broader study: Collaborator samples came from the United States, Italy and Spain and covered acute and convalescent phases of COVID-19. The prospective study material was composed of cDNA or gDNA derived from T cells, B-cell-depleted T cells, or PBMCs. Subjects who had been exposed to COVID-19, were actively infected with it, or had recovered from it provided the deeply sampled blood TCRbeta repertoires that made up the dataset. The repertoires were made available in a free public database intended to serve as a resource for research on the immune response to SARS-CoV-2. The samples were drawn from the first 160 participants of the ongoing ImmuneRACE study and from 950 to 1,500 subjects provided by 6 global collaborators. A de-identified subject ID, COVID-19 status, age in years and sex were almost always included in the sample metadata. Where HLA class I and class II types were available, the types were taken from metadata supplied by the sample provider, not from assay-based typing. General conclusions and limits of the study: The amount of clinical and demographic metadata varied by source and participant and was provided uncurated.

V trim: 3 bases; J trim: 2 bases; unmatched bases: 4. The CDR3 numbers 15 residues from cysteine through phenylalanine. The only DNA kept is the CDR3, 45 bases in frame from the first base. Based on the germline V gene, the CDR1 and CDR2 sequences are SGHTS and YDEGEE. Enrolling through a virtual design, the prospective study's participants ranged in age from roughly 18 to 100 years and lived across roughly 23 United States geographic areas. In the prospective study, cohorts were assigned on the basis of participant-reported clinical history obtained from a screening survey and a study questionnaire. Recovered participants in ImmuneRACE Cohort 3 were defined as having two consecutive negative NP/OP PCR tests, clearance from a healthcare professional, or resolution of symptoms. In the prospective study, whole blood, serum and a nasopharyngeal or oropharyngeal swab were collected from each participant by mobile phlebotomists. Additional blood draws and questionnaires over an approximately 2-month period could optionally be provided by prospective study participants. Before DNA extraction, blood samples from the prospective study were shipped at room temperature or frozen.

TCRbeta CDR3 regions were amplified from genomic DNA using the immunoSEQ Assay, a bias-controlled multiplex PCR. In the source study's methods: Nucleated cell counts per sample were estimated from amplification of reference gene primers within the assay. Sequence reads were collapsed and filtered to measure the absolute abundance of every unique TCRbeta CDR3 rearrangement. For each sample, productive Simpson clonality was calculated as the square root of Simpson's diversity index over productive rearrangements. TCRdb took over this immuneACCESS table, retaining in-frame rearrangements with V and J assigned. Such tables are incomplete; in checked studies, under half of the missing clones stem from an unresolved V gene, and the remainder is unexplained. D and trimming come from the DNA, and the V and J calls and clone size come from that table. The sample has some 250,000 clones on record, approximately 90% of them singletons. 15% to 18% of the sample rests with the top ten.

With regard to this clone: Its antigen has not been determined. There are no base qualities to consult, and no much larger clone falls within one base.

The sample taken for sequencing was PBMCs or T cells enriched from blood (not recorded which). The receptor was isolated from a man aged 18 to 30 who had recovered from COVID-19. The sequence joins TRBV5-8 to TRBJ2-1, with 8 bases aligning to TRBD1. The bases read TGTGCCAGCAGCTCAGGGGGCGAAGCCTACAATGAGCAGTTCTTC. The encoded protein is CASSSGGEAYNEQFF. With the portions outside the CDR3 filled from the reference TRBV5-8 and TRBJ2-1 genes, the complete variable region becomes EAGVTQSPTHLIKTRGQQATLRCSPISGHTSVYWYQQALGLGLQFLLWYDEGEERNRGNFPPRFSGRQFPNYSSELNVNALELEDSALYLCASSSGGEAYNEQFFGPGTRLTVL.